Reported below is one T cell receptor beta chain. No antigen is known for it. Assay used: immunoSEQ multiplex PCR; TCRdb lists only in-frame clones, some missing. The sample lists a few thousand clones; under 70% were seen once. This entry is derived from a study of CD8 T cell repertoires and HIV-1 epitope variants. Study context: Controls included no peptide, Ebola AY9 epitope, and a CMV, EBV, flu pool.

CDR1 and CDR2 (germline): SGDLS, YYNGEE. V lost 2 bases, J lost 6 bases, and 4 bases stayed unmatched. The CDR3 covers 13 residues. This sequence joins TRBV9 and TRBJ1-1; 7 bases are a match to TRBD1. Sequencing used cultured CD8+ T cells derived from PBMCs. This TCR was sampled from a male donor with HIV. The DNA of the CDR3 is TGTGCCAGCAGCGTCGGACAGGTTTCTGAAGCTTTCTTT. As protein: CASSVGQVSEAFF.